The rows below give T cell receptor beta chains drawn from one sample of a study of cytomegalovirus exposure and HLA in healthy donors. Produced via immunoSEQ multiplex PCR; TCRdb's table is partial and in-frame only. Of under 90,000 clones listed, about 68% are singletons. Sequenced: PBMCs. These receptors were taken from a man aged 40-55 years in good health and CMV-seropositive. The CDR3 runs from the conserved cysteine through the conserved F or W.

V: TRBV6-1
J: TRBJ2-3
CDR3: CASRILAGGPDTQYF

V: TRBV25-1
J: TRBJ2-2
CDR3: CASSDHGLAGNTGELFF

V: TRBV27
J: TRBJ2-2
CDR3: CASSSRLAPTGELFF

V: TRBV7-8
J: TRBJ2-7
CDR3: CASSPGQAVEQYF

V: TRBV4-1
J: TRBJ2-2
CDR3: CASSQGPYTGELFF

V: TRBV6-1
J: TRBJ1-1
CDR3: CASSETGGKAFF

V: TRBV29-1
J: TRBJ1-1
CDR3: CSVRQGPGAFF

V: TRBV7-9
J: TRBJ2-1
CDR3: CASTLSGNEQFF

V: TRBV2
J: TRBJ2-2
CDR3: CASSFKGAGELFF

V: TRBV25-1
J: TRBJ2-5
CDR3: CASSRPGQGKETQYF

V: TRBV5-4
J: TRBJ2-7
CDR3: CASSTPETASSLYEQYF

V: TRBV10-3
J: TRBJ2-2
CDR3: CAIKSGGGGKPNTGELFF

V: TRBV6-5
J: TRBJ1-5
CDR3: CASSGTGQNQPQHF

V: TRBV5-1
J: TRBJ2-1
CDR3: CASRPGLAGDNEQFF

V: TRBV5-4
J: TRBJ2-1
CDR3: CASSWGSGSSYNEQFF

V: TRBV2
J: TRBJ1-4
CDR3: CASRDRTGGLEKLFF

V: TRBV2
J: TRBJ2-1
CDR3: CASSERVAGMGREQFF

V: TRBV4-1
J: TRBJ1-1
CDR3: CASSHGTGTLNTEAFF

V: TRBV10-2
J: TRBJ2-4
CDR3: CASSESGGQNIQYF

V: TRBV11-3
J: TRBJ2-2
CDR3: CASSPGGANTGELFF

V: TRBV18
J: TRBJ1-5
CDR3: CASSPPGGNQPQHF

V: TRBV4-1
J: TRBJ1-2
CDR3: CASSQDGSGGRGYTF

V: TRBV5-1
J: TRBJ2-7
CDR3: CASSVQQGAKSYEQYF

V: TRBV11-2
J: TRBJ2-7
CDR3: CASSLGAGGPYEQYF

V: TRBV14
J: TRBJ2-7
CDR3: CASSQVWSPGQGYYEQYF

V: TRBV6-1
J: TRBJ2-2
CDR3: CASRHRENTGELFF

V: TRBV27
J: TRBJ2-7
CDR3: CASRPYAGGSLSSYSYEQYF

V: TRBV5-4
J: TRBJ2-7
CDR3: CASRSGTGSYEQYF

V: TRBV10-1
J: TRBJ2-7
CDR3: CASSETRLAGGDEQYF

V: TRBV10-3
J: TRBJ1-6
CDR3: CAGGQGGESPLHF

V: TRBV19
J: TRBJ2-1
CDR3: CASSSPSGRGEYEQFF

V: TRBV30
J: TRBJ1-2
CDR3: CAWSPGQGASYGYTF

V: TRBV2
J: TRBJ2-2
CDR3: CASRTPSGRSTGELFF

V: TRBV5-1
J: TRBJ1-1
CDR3: CASSLRTGQNTEAFF

V: TRBV6-1
J: TRBJ1-4
CDR3: CASSETVLEKLFF

V: TRBV25-1
J: TRBJ2-3
CDR3: CASSDLTGGNTQYF

V: TRBV2
J: TRBJ2-7
CDR3: CASARGSYEQYF

V: TRBV30
J: TRBJ2-7
CDR3: CAWRQTVTYEQYF

V: TRBV27
J: TRBJ1-1
CDR3: CASRPQGFKAEAFF

V: TRBV7-2
J: TRBJ1-5
CDR3: CASSLEQEGAQHF

V: TRBV29-1
J: TRBJ1-2
CDR3: CSVYTPARSYGYTF

V: TRBV28
J: TRBJ2-6
CDR3: CASSSRGAGANVLTF

V: TRBV5-6
J: TRBJ1-6
CDR3: CASSWTGSSYNSPLHF

V: TRBV5-1
J: TRBJ1-1
CDR3: CAGSLAEGGTEAFF

V: TRBV9
J: TRBJ2-1
CDR3: CASSADTGGAASGSLVRNEQFF

V: TRBV5-6
J: TRBJ2-5
CDR3: CASAAVTQETQYF

V: TRBV18
J: TRBJ2-5
CDR3: CASSPRPGQQETQYF

V: TRBV19
J: TRBJ1-1
CDR3: CASSPYRGGVSEAFF

V: TRBV4-3
J: TRBJ2-2
CDR3: CASSQDGRVLAGELFF

V: TRBV20-1
J: TRBJ1-1
CDR3: CSALWNTEAFF

V: TRBV6-1
J: TRBJ1-5
CDR3: CASSPTGDSQPQHF